This passage covers 6 T cell receptor beta chains from one sample sequenced in a study of radiation and T cells in renal cell carcinoma. Clones were read by immunoSEQ multiplex PCR, and TCRdb kept only the in-frame ones, dropping some. The table shows about 120,000 clones, with about four fifths occurring only once. Time point noted: blood 2 weeks post-SBRT. The treatment denotes: 15 Gy SBRT to primary tumor, nephrectomy 4 weeks later. This sample comprised blood, obtained from a patient whose treatment included radiotherapy and nephrectomy. Every receptor here comes from a man in his forties or fifties with renal cell carcinoma.

The chain links TRBV19 to TRBJ2-7, with 7 bases matching TRBD1. The V gene end was trimmed by 5 bases and the J gene end by 1 base; junction bases not matched to a gene: 5. This CDR3 is built from 14 residues. Germline V CDR1 and CDR2: LNHDA, SQIVND (reference sequence). The CDR3 region is CASSLGGQSYEQYF. In DNA, the CDR3 is TGTGCCAGTAGTCTAGGGGGACAGTCCTACGAGCAGTACTTC.

The sample holds one count of this clone. This chain joins TRBV19 and TRBJ2-2; D gene unclear. The V end lost 0 bases, the J end lost 3 bases, and 8 bases lay between the germline ends. Per the germline V gene, CDR1 is LNHDA and CDR2 is SQIVND (reference sequence). The CDR3 has 15 residues. CDR3 sequence (DNA): TGTGCCAGTAGTATAGACAGAGGACACACCGGGGAGCTGTTTTTT. It yields the protein CASSIDRGHTGELFF. Looking up the rest from reference TRBV19 and TRBJ2-2 gives the full variable domain: DGGITQSPKYLFRKEGQNVTLSCEQNLNHDAMYWYRQDPGQGLRLIYYSQIVNDFQKGDIAEGYSVSREKKESFPLTVTSAQKNPTAFYLCASSIDRGHTGELFFGEGSRLTVL.

This rearrangement joins TRBV29-1 to TRBJ2-1; 12 bases line up with TRBD2. The CDR3 covers 13 residues. V gave up 6 bases and J gave up 4 bases; unmatched junction bases: 1. Germline V gene data show CDR1 as SQVTM and CDR2 as ANQGSEA. In DNA, the CDR3 is TGCAGCGTCACTAGCGGGAGGTACAATGAGCAGTTCTTC. Translated, it gives CSVTSGRYNEQFF.

The chain links TRBV4-2 to TRBJ2-5; the D call may be TRBD1 or TRBD2 (7 bases each). The CDR3 length is 15 residues. The V gene lost 5 bases and the J gene lost 4 bases, with 17 bases spanning the gap. In germline, CDR1 is LGHNA, CDR2 YNFKEQ. CDR3 sequence (DNA): TGTGCCAGCAGCGCACACGGGGAGGGGGCAGAGACCCAGTACTTC. It encodes CASSAHGEGAETQYF.

This chain uses TRBV5-4 with TRBJ2-7, with D maybe TRBD2 (6 bases). V gave up 4 bases and J gave up 0 bases, with 14 bases separating them. CDR1 and CDR2 (germline): SGHNT, YYREEE (reference sequence). The CDR3 extends over 15 amino acids. This chain's CDR3 is CASSSLGRGSYEQYF. The CDR3 DNA follows: TGTGCCAGCAGCAGCCTGGGGCGGGGCTCCTACGAGCAGTACTTC.

J is TRBJ2-7 and V is TRBV6-5; perhaps D is TRBD1 or TRBD2 (5 bases each). Trimming removed 6 bases from V and 4 bases from J, with 13 bases in between. CDR1 is MNHEY and CDR2 is SVGAGI in the germline V gene. This CDR3 region has 13 residues. In nucleotides, the CDR3 is TGTGCCAGCAGAACTGGGACCGCGTACGAGCAGTACTTC. Translation gives CASRTGTAYEQYF.